A selection of T cell receptor beta chains follows, all from one sample in a study of spatial heterogeneity in lung cancer. TCRdb recomputed calls from the 5' RACE reads with MiXCR, one row per CDR3 protein. This table has 2,500 to 3,500 distinct CDR3 sequences, about 17% appearing once. Here the sequenced sample was normal lung tissue next to the tumor, taken at surgery. The receptors derive from a male donor with early-stage non-small cell lung cancer. Each CDR3 is given with its conserved first and last residue. Each record gives: V gene, clone size, J gene, D gene, CDR3 protein, CDR3 DNA. The D gene is left open where the match is weak. A row's size may be missing; if present it is once, few, many or a size class.

V gene: TRBV18
clone size: NA
J gene: TRBJ1-2
D gene: TRBD1
CDR3 protein: CASSPNDRDSYGYTF
CDR3 DNA: TGTGCCAGCTCACCAAACGACAGGGACAGCTATGGCTACACCTTC

V gene: TRBV29-1
clone size: few
J gene: TRBJ1-1
D gene: NA
CDR3 protein: CSGREQTEAFF
CDR3 DNA: TGCAGCGGGCGGGAGCAAACTGAAGCTTTCTTT

V gene: TRBV29-1
clone size: medium-sized
J gene: TRBJ2-1
D gene: TRBD1
CDR3 protein: CSVEITDRGNEQFF
CDR3 DNA: TGCAGCGTTGAAATAACGGACAGGGGCAATGAGCAGTTCTTC

V gene: TRBV10-2
clone size: few
J gene: TRBJ1-1
D gene: NA
CDR3 protein: CASSESDGSTEAFF
CDR3 DNA: TGCGCCAGCAGTGAGTCGGACGGAAGCACTGAAGCTTTCTTT

V gene: TRBV27
clone size: NA
J gene: TRBJ2-7
D gene: NA
CDR3 protein: CASSFGNLYEQYF
CDR3 DNA: TGTGCCAGCAGTTTCGGCAATCTCTACGAGCAGTACTTC

V gene: TRBV5-1
clone size: medium-sized
J gene: TRBJ1-2
D gene: NA
CDR3 protein: CASSLALSNYGYTF
CDR3 DNA: TGCGCCAGCAGCTTGGCCTTAAGTAACTATGGCTACACCTTC

V gene: TRBV29-1
clone size: NA
J gene: TRBJ2-7
D gene: TRBD1
CDR3 protein: CSVEDPDRGHEQYF
CDR3 DNA: TGCAGCGTTGAAGATCCAGACAGGGGGCACGAGCAGTACTTC

V gene: TRBV7-9
clone size: medium-sized
J gene: TRBJ2-3
D gene: TRBD1
CDR3 protein: CASSSPGQGVADTQYF
CDR3 DNA: TGTGCCAGCAGCTCTCCGGGACAGGGAGTTGCAGATACGCAGTATTTT

V gene: TRBV5-1
clone size: medium-sized
J gene: TRBJ2-3
D gene: NA
CDR3 protein: CASSLVPSDTQYF
CDR3 DNA: TGCGCCAGCAGCTTGGTACCCTCCGATACGCAGTATTTT

V gene: TRBV3-1
clone size: NA
J gene: TRBJ1-4
D gene: TRBD1
CDR3 protein: CASSPLGTGEKLFF
CDR3 DNA: TGTGCCAGCAGCCCCCTCGGGACAGGGGAAAAACTGTTTTTT